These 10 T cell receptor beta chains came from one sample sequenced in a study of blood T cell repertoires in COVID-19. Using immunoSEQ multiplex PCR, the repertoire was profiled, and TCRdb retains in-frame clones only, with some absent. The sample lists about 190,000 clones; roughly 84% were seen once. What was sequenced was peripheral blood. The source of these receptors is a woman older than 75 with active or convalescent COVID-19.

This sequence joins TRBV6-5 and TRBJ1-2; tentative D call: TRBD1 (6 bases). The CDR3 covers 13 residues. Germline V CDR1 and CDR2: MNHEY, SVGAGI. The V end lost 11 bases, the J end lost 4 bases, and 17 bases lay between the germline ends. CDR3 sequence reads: CAGRDTKFYGYTF. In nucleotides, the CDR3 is TGTGCCGGCCGGGACACCAAATTCTATGGCTACACCTTC.

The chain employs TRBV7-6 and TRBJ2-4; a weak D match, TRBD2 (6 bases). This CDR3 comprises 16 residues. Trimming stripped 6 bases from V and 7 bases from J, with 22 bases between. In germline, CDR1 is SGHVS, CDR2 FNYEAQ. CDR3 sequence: CASSPGLAALGNIQYF. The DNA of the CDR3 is TGTGCCAGCAGTCCCGGATTAGCGGCTCTAGGGAACATTCAGTACTTC.

This CDR3 is CASSHTGRGTEAFF. The CDR3 coding sequence is TGTGCCAGCAGTCACACGGGTCGAGGAACTGAAGCTTTCTTT. The V call is TRBV6-5, the J call TRBJ1-1; D uncertain. The germline V gene has CDR1 MNHEY and CDR2 SVGAGI. This CDR3 has 14 residues. V was trimmed by 5 bases and J by 5 bases, leaving 15 bases between them.

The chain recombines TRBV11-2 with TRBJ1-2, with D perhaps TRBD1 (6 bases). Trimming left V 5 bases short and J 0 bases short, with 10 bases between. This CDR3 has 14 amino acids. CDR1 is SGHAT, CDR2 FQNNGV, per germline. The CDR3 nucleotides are TGTGCCAGCAGCATAGGGGGGGCTAACTATGGCTACACCTTC. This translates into CASSIGGANYGYTF.

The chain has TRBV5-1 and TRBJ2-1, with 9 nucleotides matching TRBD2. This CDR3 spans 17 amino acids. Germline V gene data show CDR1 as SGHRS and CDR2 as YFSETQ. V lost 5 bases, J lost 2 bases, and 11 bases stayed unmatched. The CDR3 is CASSSLSGGYPYNEQFF. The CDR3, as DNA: TGCGCCAGCAGTTCACTTAGCGGGGGTTACCCCTACAATGAGCAGTTCTTC.

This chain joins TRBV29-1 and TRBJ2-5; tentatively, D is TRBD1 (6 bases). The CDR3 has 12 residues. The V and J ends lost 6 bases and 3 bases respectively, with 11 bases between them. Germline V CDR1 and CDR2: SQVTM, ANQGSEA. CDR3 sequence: CSVNRAEETQYF. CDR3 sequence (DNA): TGCAGCGTCAACAGGGCCGAAGAGACCCAGTACTTC.

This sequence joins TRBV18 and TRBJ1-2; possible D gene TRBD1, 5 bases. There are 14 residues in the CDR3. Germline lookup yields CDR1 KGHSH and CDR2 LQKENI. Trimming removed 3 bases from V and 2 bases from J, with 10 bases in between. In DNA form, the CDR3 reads TGTGCCAGCTCACCCGGGCAGGGAAACTATGGCTACACCTTC. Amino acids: CASSPGQGNYGYTF. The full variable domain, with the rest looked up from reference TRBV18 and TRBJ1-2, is NAGVMQNPRHLVRRRGQEARLRCSPMKGHSHVYWYRQLPEEGLKFMVYLQKENIIDESGMPKERFSAEFPKEGPSILRIQQVVRGDSAAYFCASSPGQGNYGYTFGSGTRLTVV.

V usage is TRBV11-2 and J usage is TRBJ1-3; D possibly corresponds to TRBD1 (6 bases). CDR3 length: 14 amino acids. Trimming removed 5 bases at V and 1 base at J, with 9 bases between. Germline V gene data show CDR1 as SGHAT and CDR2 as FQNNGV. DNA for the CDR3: TGTGCCAGCAGCACCACAGGGTCTGGAAACACCATATATTTT. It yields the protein CASSTTGSGNTIYF.

The CDR3 DNA reads as TGTGCCAGCAGCCAAGGAAGGGGTTCCTATGGCTACACCTTC. Encoded protein: CASSQGRGSYGYTF. V and J are TRBV14 and TRBJ1-2; D is possibly TRBD1 (5 bases). CDR3 length equals 14 residues. The V gene lost 1 base and the J gene lost 4 bases, with 10 bases spanning the gap. Germline assignment: CDR1 SGHDN and CDR2 FVKESK. The full variable domain, rest sourced from reference TRBV14 and TRBJ1-2, is EAGVTQFPSHSVIEKGQTVTLRCDPISGHDNLYWYRRVMGKEIKFLLHFVKESKQDESGMPNNRFLAERTGGTYSTLKVQPAELEDSGVYFCASSQGRGSYGYTFGSGTRLTVV.

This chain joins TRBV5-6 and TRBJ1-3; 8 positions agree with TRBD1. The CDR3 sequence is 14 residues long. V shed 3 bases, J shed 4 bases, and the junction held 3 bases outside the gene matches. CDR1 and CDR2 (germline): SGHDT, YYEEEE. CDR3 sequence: CASSSRGLGNTIYF. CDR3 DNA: TGTGCCAGCAGCTCCAGGGGGCTAGGAAACACCATATATTTT.